The clone carrying this T cell receptor (beta chain) was detected a few times. Its antigen is not identified. CDR1 is LGHDT, CDR2 YNNKEL, per germline (reference sequence). This CDR3 is 12 amino acids long. This entry comes from a study of blood T cells in healthy people across ages. Alongside a J-beta primer mix, a sample-barcoded 5' primer served in a second PCR lasting 7 to 11 cycles. TCRdb reprocessed the 5' RACE reads with MiXCR, giving one entry per CDR3 protein. The sample has almost 550,000 distinct CDR3 sequences, about 25% seen once. General study findings and limits: Naive and antigen-experienced cells were not separated, limiting conclusive comparison.

The authors extracted at least 6 micrograms of total RNA per sample. The same specimen was also included in a second study, on T cells of mothers and their children.

Sequencing used blood. J is TRBJ2-3 and V is TRBV3-1; D gene uncertain. The DNA end lines up better with TRBJ2-5; the J call may be wrong. The receptor's source is a boy between 5 and 17 years old in good health. Here the CDR3 reads CASSQDWGTQYF. The CDR3 DNA reads TGTGCCAGCAGCCAAGATTGGGGGACCCAGTACTTC.